Below, one T cell receptor (beta chain) is given with its context. Its antigen is still unknown. Per-base qualities were not stored, and no clone one base away is much larger. Survey-level immunoSEQ TCR-beta sequencing was performed on DNA from CEF-cultured naive and memory CD4+ T cells. As for the authors' bioinformatics: During preprocessing, nonproductive sequences were removed, as were CDR3s that did not start with C, did not end with F or W, or were shorter than 7 amino acids. The MANAFEST web app was used to call antigen-specific clonotypes on the basis of expansion compared with the reference and with other culture wells. A clone counted as positive if significantly expanded in 2 of 3 replicate wells versus the reference culture at FDR below 0.05. For a clone to be considered positive, significant expansion relative to all other tandem wells and an odds ratio above 5 were also required. Cultured and uncultured naive and memory CD4+ repertoires were searched for CDR3s previously identified as spike- and CEF-reactive. Pairwise Levenshtein distance, computed with the stringdist R package after three terminal residues were trimmed from each end, was used as the measure of CDR3 homology. The table was pulled from immuneACCESS by TCRdb, which kept in-frame rearrangements only. Such tables lose some clones; where checked, under half of the loss comes from unresolved V genes, and the rest has no known cause. The V and J calls and clone size were taken over from that table, and D and trimming were inferred from the DNA. The sample table contains 35,000 to 50,000 clones; only one count was recorded for roughly 87% of them. Of the sample, around 1.4% is held by the ten largest clones.

The entry originates in a study of CD4 T cells in relation to SARS-CoV-2 and coronaviruses (dated by TCRdb to about 2021). In the study overall: The ViraFEST assay cultured PBMCs with antigen for roughly 11 days, then sequenced TCR beta CDR3s to find antigen-specific clonal expansions. Across all 12 patients in the convalescent cohort, the median age was approximately 38 years, with a range of roughly 21 to 72 years. The approximately twelve convalescent patients included 8 males and 4 females; two subjects were Hispanic. Shared crossreactive spike epitopes were mapped to their HLA restriction using patient-derived lymphoblastoid cell lines. At the level of individual TCR clonotypes, the study evaluated whether memory CD4+ T cells crossreact between the spike proteins of SARS-CoV-2 and those of common cold coronaviruses. The Adaptive Biotechnologies TCR-sequencing kit was used to sequence samples from three pre-COVID donors and the naive versus memory experiments, whereas other data were Illumina-based. For other donors in the study, expansion assays were sequenced with a different, Illumina-based TCR-beta assay.

The germline V gene (reference sequence) supplies CDR1 MNHNY and CDR2 SVGAGI. From the cysteine through the phenylalanine, the CDR3 covers 12 amino acids. Only the CDR3 portion is preserved as DNA: 36 bases, with reading frame beginning at the first base. V gives up 6 bases and J gives up 3 bases, and the segment between their germline ends measures 9 bases. The paper as a whole reports these results and caveats: Since the crossreactivity analysis centred on spike protein, crossreactivity against other viral proteins was not assessed. Sequencing naive versus memory cells indicated that the assay picks up memory recall responses, not primary responses primed during culture. Significantly weaker SARS-CoV-2-driven expansion was shown by crossreactive clones than by monoreactive clones, consistent with antigenic imprinting. No donor contributed both pre-pandemic and post-infection samples, which limited tracing the source of pre-existing responses. The study was constrained by small numbers of patients and of tested TCRs. In roughly 70% of donors, memory CD4+ clonotypes turned up that crossrecognized SARS-CoV-2 and at least one common cold coronavirus spike.

Naive and memory CD4+ T cells were separated from cryopreserved PBMCs through CD4 enrichment, which was followed by EasySep naive CD4+ T cell enrichment. Sorted naive or memory CD4+ T cells (roughly 98,000) were grown at a 1:1 ratio with T cell-depleted PBMCs and CEF peptides for 10 days. In general, every peptide culture condition was set up in three replicate wells. Ficoll-Paque PLUS gradient centrifugation was used to isolate PBMCs from leukapheresis product or whole blood. PBMCs were either cryopreserved at -140°C or used fresh in the expansion assay. The QIAamp Micro DNA Kit was used to extract genomic DNA from the CD4+ T cells.

Sequenced sample: naive CD4+ T cells from PBMCs, cultured in vitro. The cell subset or site label here, explained by the study, means: naive CD4+ T cells isolated by negative enrichment. The rearrangement combines TRBV6-6 with TRBJ2-7; confidence is insufficient to name the D gene. This TCR was recovered from an adult with COVID-19. The CDR3 reads CASRSGDYEQYF. The bases read TGTGCCAGCAGGTCGGGCGACTACGAGCAGTACTTC.